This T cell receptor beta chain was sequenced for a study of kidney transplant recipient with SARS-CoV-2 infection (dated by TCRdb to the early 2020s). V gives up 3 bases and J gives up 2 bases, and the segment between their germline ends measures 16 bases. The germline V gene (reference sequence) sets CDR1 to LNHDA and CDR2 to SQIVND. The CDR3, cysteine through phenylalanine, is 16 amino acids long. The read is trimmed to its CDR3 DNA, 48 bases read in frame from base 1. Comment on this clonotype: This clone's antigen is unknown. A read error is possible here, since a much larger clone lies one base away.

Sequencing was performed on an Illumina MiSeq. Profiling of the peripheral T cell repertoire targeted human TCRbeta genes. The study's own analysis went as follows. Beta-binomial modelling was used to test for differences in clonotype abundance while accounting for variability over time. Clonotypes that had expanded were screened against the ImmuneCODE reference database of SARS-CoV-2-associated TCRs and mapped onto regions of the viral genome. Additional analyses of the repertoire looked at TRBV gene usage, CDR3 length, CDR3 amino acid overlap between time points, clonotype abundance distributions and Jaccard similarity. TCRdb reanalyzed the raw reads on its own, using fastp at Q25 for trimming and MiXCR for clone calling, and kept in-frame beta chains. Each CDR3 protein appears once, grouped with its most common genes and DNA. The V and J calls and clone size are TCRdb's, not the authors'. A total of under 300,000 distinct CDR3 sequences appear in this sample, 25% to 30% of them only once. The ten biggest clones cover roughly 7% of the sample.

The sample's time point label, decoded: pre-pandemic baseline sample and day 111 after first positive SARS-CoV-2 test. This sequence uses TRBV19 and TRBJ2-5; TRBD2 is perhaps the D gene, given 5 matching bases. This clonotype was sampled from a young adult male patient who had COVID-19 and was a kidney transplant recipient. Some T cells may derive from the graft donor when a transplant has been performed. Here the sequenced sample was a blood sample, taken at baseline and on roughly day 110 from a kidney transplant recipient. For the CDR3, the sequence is CASSICRAAKQETQYF. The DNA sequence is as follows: TGTGCCAGTAGTATCTGTAGAGCGGCTAAACAAGAGACCCAGTACTTC.